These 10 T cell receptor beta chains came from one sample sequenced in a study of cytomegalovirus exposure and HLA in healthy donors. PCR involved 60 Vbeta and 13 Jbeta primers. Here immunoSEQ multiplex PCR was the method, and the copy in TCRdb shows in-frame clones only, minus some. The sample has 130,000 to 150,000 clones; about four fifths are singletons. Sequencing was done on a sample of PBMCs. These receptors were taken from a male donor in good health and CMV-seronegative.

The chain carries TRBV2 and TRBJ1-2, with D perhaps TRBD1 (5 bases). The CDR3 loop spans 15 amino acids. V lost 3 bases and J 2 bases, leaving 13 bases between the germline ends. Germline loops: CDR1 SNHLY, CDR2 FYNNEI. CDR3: CASSEPGAQNYGYTF. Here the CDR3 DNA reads TGTGCCAGCAGTGAGCCTGGGGCACAGAACTATGGCTACACCTTC.

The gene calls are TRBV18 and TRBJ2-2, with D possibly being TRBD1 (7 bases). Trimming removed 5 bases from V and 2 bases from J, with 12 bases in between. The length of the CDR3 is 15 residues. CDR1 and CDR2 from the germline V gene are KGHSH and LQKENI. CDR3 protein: CASSGGTANTGELFF. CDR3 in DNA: TGTGCCAGCTCAGGGGGGACAGCCAACACCGGGGAGCTGTTTTTT.

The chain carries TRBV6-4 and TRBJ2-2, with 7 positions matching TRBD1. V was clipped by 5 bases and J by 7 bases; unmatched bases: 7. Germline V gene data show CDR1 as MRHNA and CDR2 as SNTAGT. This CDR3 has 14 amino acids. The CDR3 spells CASSTGASFGELFF. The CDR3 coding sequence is TGTGCCAGCAGTACAGGGGCCAGTTTCGGGGAGCTGTTTTTT.

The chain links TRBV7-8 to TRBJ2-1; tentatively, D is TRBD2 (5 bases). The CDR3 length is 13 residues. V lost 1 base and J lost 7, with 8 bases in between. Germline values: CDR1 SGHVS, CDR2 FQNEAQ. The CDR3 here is CASSLGWENEQFF. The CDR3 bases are TGTGCCAGCAGCTTAGGATGGGAGAATGAGCAGTTCTTC.

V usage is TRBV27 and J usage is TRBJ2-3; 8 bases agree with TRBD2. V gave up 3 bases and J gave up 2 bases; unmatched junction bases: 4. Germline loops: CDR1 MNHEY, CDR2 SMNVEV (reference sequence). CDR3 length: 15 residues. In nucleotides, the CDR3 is TGTGCCAGCAGTTTGGTACTAGCGGCCACAGATACGCAGTATTTT. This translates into CASSLVLAATDTQYF.

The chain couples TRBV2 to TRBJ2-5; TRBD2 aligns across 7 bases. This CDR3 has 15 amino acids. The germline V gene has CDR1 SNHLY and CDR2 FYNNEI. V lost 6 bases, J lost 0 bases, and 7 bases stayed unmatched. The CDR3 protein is CASRAGGSYQETQYF. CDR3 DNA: TGTGCCAGCAGGGCCGGGGGGTCGTACCAAGAGACCCAGTACTTC.

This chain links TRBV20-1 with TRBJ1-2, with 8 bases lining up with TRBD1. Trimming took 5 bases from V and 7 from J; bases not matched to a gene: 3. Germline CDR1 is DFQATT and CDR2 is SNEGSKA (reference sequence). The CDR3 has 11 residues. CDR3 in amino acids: CSAPRGPGYTF. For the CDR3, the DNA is TGCAGTGCTCCCAGGGGGCCTGGCTACACCTTC.

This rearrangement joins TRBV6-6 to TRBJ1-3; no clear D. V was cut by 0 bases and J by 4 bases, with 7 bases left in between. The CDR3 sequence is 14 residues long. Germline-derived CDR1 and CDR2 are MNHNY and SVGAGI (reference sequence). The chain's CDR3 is CASSYSSYGNTIYF. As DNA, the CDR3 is TGTGCCAGCAGTTACTCGAGTTACGGAAACACCATATATTTT.

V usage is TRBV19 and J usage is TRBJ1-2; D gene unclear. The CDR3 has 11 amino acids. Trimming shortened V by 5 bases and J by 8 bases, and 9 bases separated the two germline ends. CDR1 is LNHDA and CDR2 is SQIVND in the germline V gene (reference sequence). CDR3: CASSQGGGYTF. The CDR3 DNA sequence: TGTGCCAGTAGTCAAGGAGGAGGCTACACCTTC.

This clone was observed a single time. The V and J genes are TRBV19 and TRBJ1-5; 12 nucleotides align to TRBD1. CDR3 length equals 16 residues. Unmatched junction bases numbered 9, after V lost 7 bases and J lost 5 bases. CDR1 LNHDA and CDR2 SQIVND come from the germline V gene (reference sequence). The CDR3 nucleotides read TGTGCCAGTACCAGAGGGGACAGGGGGCATTATCAGCCCCAGCATTTT. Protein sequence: CASTRGDRGHYQPQHF.